These T cell receptor beta chains were read from a single sample in a study of blood T cell repertoires in COVID-19. TCRdb keeps only in-frame clones here, not all; method: immunoSEQ multiplex PCR. The sample contains around 320,000 clones, roughly nine tenths of which appear only once. The sample comprised peripheral blood. The receptor source for this set is a woman younger than 45 with COVID-19, enrolled during active disease. Both conserved end residues are part of each CDR3. D genes are given only for firm matches. The listing skips clone size in some rows; elsewhere it reads once, few, many or a size class.

J: TRBJ1-6
D: NA
size: NA
V: TRBV6-4
DNA: TGTGCCAGCAGTGACTCGGGCAGCGGTAATTCACCCCTCCACTTT
CDR3: CASSDSGSGNSPLHF

J: TRBJ2-1
D: TRBD2
size: NA
V: TRBV19
DNA: TGTGCCAGTAGTACTAGCGGGGGGCTGAATGAGCAGTTCTTC
CDR3: CASSTSGGLNEQFF

J: TRBJ2-7
D: TRBD2
size: NA
V: TRBV2
DNA: TGTGCCAGCAGTCGCGGGACTAGCCCTTACGAGCAGTACTTC
CDR3: CASSRGTSPYEQYF

J: TRBJ2-2
D: NA
size: NA
V: TRBV19
DNA: TGTGCCACCCGACATCGTAACACCGGGGAGCTGTTTTTT
CDR3: CATRHRNTGELFF

J: TRBJ2-2
D: TRBD2
size: NA
V: TRBV9
DNA: TGTGCCAGCAGCAAGAGAAGCGGGGCGAACACCGGGGAGCTGTTTTTT
CDR3: CASSKRSGANTGELFF

J: TRBJ1-1
D: NA
size: NA
V: TRBV6-5
DNA: TGTGCCAGCAGTTTAGACACATTAGGTCCTGAAGCTTTCTTT
CDR3: CASSLDTLGPEAFF

J: TRBJ2-6
D: TRBD1
size: NA
V: TRBV3-1/TRBV3-2
DNA: TGTGCCAGCACCCACCGGGACAGGGGTTCTGGGGCCAACGTCCTGACTTTC
CDR3: CASTHRDRGSGANVLTF

J: TRBJ1-1
D: NA
size: NA
V: TRBV10-2
DNA: TGCGCCAGCAGTGTCGGGGGTACTGAAGCTTTCTTT
CDR3: CASSVGGTEAFF

J: TRBJ2-3
D: NA
size: NA
V: TRBV19
DNA: TGTGCCAGTAGTAAGGGAAGGGGTGCGGTGTCGGATACGCAGTATTTT
CDR3: CASSKGRGAVSDTQYF

J: TRBJ2-7
D: NA
size: many
V: TRBV19
DNA: TGTGCCAGTAGTATGGCCGGGGGTCTATCCTACGAGCAGTACTTC
CDR3: CASSMAGGLSYEQYF

J: TRBJ1-5
D: NA
size: once
V: TRBV7-8
DNA: TGTGCCAGCAGCTTAGTTCCAGGCCGGCAGCCCCAGCATTTT
CDR3: CASSLVPGRQPQHF